Listed below are T cell receptor beta chains from one sample, sequenced in a study of CD8 T cells in ankylosing spondylitis. TCRdb analysed the 5' RACE reads with MiXCR anew, one entry per CDR3 protein. The sample lists 80,000 to 100,000 distinct CDR3 sequences; 7.5% to 9% were seen once. The sequencing sample was made of blood, either unsorted or a sorted T cell fraction (not recorded which). The receptors stem from a male donor with ankylosing spondylitis or in good health (not recorded which). The CDR3 runs from the conserved cysteine through the conserved F or W. Fields, in order: V gene, CDR3 protein.

v_gene: TRBV12-3/TRBV12-4
CDR3aa: CASSWDGNQETQYF

v_gene: TRBV7-2
CDR3aa: CASSSRGIGRRADTQYF

v_gene: TRBV27
CDR3aa: CASSGTDTGNTIYF

v_gene: TRBV5-1
CDR3aa: CASSLPGGGYGYTF

v_gene: TRBV9
CDR3aa: CASSVGGAQETQYF

v_gene: TRBV3-1
CDR3aa: CASSQAGPAGDTQYF

v_gene: TRBV7-9
CDR3aa: CASSDKPGQPTPAFF

v_gene: TRBV4-3
CDR3aa: CASSQEKVDTGELFF

v_gene: TRBV14
CDR3aa: CASSQADRGYGYTF

v_gene: TRBV14
CDR3aa: CASSQGFRTGIDYEQYF

v_gene: TRBV2
CDR3aa: CASSEGPFF

v_gene: TRBV7-9
CDR3aa: CASSPGTANEQFF

v_gene: TRBV4-3
CDR3aa: CASSQDRTSGREKEQFF

v_gene: TRBV5-1
CDR3aa: CASKVGSYNEQFF

v_gene: TRBV5-1
CDR3aa: CASSSTIGTEAFF

v_gene: TRBV12-3/TRBV12-4
CDR3aa: CASSTGTRYQPQHF

v_gene: TRBV20-1
CDR3aa: CSAAWGGGGYEQYF

v_gene: TRBV11-2
CDR3aa: CASRLGVPSDQETQYF

v_gene: TRBV7-9
CDR3aa: CASSGTNNEQFF

v_gene: TRBV7-2
CDR3aa: CASSSQREGRADTQYF

v_gene: TRBV30
CDR3aa: CAWCWTTVRNEQFF

v_gene: TRBV7-2
CDR3aa: CASSLAGTGSYSNQPQHF

v_gene: TRBV27
CDR3aa: CASSLSGGNSPLHF

v_gene: TRBV3-1
CDR3aa: CASSRYRGNSPSYEQYF

v_gene: TRBV9
CDR3aa: CASSVGGRTYEQYF

v_gene: TRBV4-3
CDR3aa: CASSQGLFSGRAYLINEQFF

v_gene: TRBV5-1
CDR3aa: CAGSQRDPNEQFF

v_gene: TRBV5-1
CDR3aa: CASSFRAASLNTEAFF

v_gene: TRBV5-1
CDR3aa: CASSSLTGSSYEQYF

v_gene: TRBV20-1
CDR3aa: CSARESDSISYEQYF

v_gene: TRBV29-1
CDR3aa: CSVVTGTSYEQYF

v_gene: TRBV19
CDR3aa: CASSSGTSPHF

v_gene: TRBV3-1
CDR3aa: CASSQVGVGGANVLTF

v_gene: TRBV7-2
CDR3aa: CASSLALAVEQYF

v_gene: TRBV12-3/TRBV12-4
CDR3aa: CASRRFSGANVLTF

v_gene: TRBV20-1
CDR3aa: CSARDPYGQPYNEQFF

v_gene: TRBV27
CDR3aa: CASRGLAGGPFEQFF

v_gene: TRBV7-9
CDR3aa: CASSQTPGGNSPLHF